This TCR beta chain was sequenced for a study of blood T cells in healthy people across ages. Together with a sample-barcoded 5' primer, a J-beta primer mix was included in a second PCR lasting about 7 to 12 cycles. All samples gave at least 2.5 million CDR3-containing paired-end reads. One entry per CDR3 protein results from TCRdb running MiXCR on the 5' RACE reads. This table has 450,000 to 700,000 distinct CDR3 sequences, 27% appearing once. General observations from the study: The CMV status of each donor remained undetermined, and this could have confounded shifts in expanded clonotypes.

This CDR3 has 17 amino acids. Looked up from germline, CDR1 is MNHEY and CDR2 is SVGEGT. Trimming shortened V by 0 bases and J by 3 bases, and 17 bases separated the two germline ends. This clonotype turned up a few times. Its antigen is as yet unknown. This sequence originates from a woman aged 70 to 79 in good health. The rearrangement uses TRBV6-2 or TRBV6-3 and TRBJ2-5, with a tentative D call TRBD1 (5 bases). Sequences were obtained from blood. CDR3 residues: CASSYSTDRTWEETQYF. CDR3 nucleotide sequence: TGTGCCAGCAGTTACTCGACAGATAGGACCTGGGAAGAGACCCAGTACTTC.